What follows is one T cell receptor (beta chain) and its context. This clone was seen more than once but under ten times. Which antigen it targets is not known. Base quality data are lacking; no much larger clone is found one base away. This specimen comes from a study of blood T cell repertoires in COVID-19 (dated by TCRdb to 2020 to 2021). At the level of the whole study: Samples from collaborators originated in the United States, Italy and Spain and spanned both the acute and convalescent phases of COVID-19. The prospective study material was composed of cDNA or gDNA derived from T cells, B-cell-depleted T cells, or PBMCs. The dataset comprised deeply sampled blood TCRbeta repertoires from subjects exposed to, actively infected with, or recovered from COVID-19. The repertoires were released in a freely available public database meant as a resource for research on the immune response to SARS-CoV-2. Samples came from the ongoing ImmuneRACE study (first 160 participants) plus 1,254 subjects from 6 global collaborators. Sample metadata almost always included a de-identified subject ID, COVID-19 status, age in years and sex. Where available, HLA class I and class II types were obtained from metadata supplied by the sample provider rather than from assay-based typing.

Overall study results and their limits: The amount of clinical and demographic metadata varied by source and participant and was provided uncurated.

Whole blood was collected in K2EDTA tubes by collaborating institutions according to the institutions' own protocols. For TCRbeta analysis, collaborators shipped samples in one of three forms: frozen whole blood, isolated PBMCs, or DNA extracted from either of those sample types. TCRbeta CDR3 regions were amplified from genomic DNA using the immunoSEQ Assay, a bias-controlled multiplex PCR. The original pipeline was this. Nucleated cell counts per sample were estimated from amplification of reference gene primers within the assay. Sequence reads were collapsed and filtered to measure the absolute abundance of every unique TCRbeta CDR3 rearrangement. Productive Simpson clonality was computed per sample as the square root of Simpson's diversity index over productive rearrangements. Sourced from immuneACCESS, this table was stored by TCRdb with only in-frame sequences that have V and J called. A share of the clones is absent; for the studies checked, an unresolved V gene accounts for under half, and the remainder has no known explanation. The DNA gave D and trimming, while V, J and clone size come from that table. This sample lists about 200,000 clones; around four fifths were detected once. Less than 20% of the sample lies in the top ten.

Looking up the germline V gene (reference sequence) yields CDR1 LGHDT and CDR2 YNNKEL. Germline trimming: 7 bases from V, 1 base from J; junction bases outside gene matches: 6. The CDR3, from cysteine to phenylalanine, totals 14 residues. The sequence is cut down to CDR3 DNA, 42 bases in frame from base 1. The clonotype comes from a human donor in a cohort sampled during active COVID-19. This chain is built from TRBV3-1 (or the pseudogene TRBV3-2) and TRBJ1-1, with TRBD1 identical over 7 junction bases. Sequencing was carried out using peripheral blood. The DNA sequence reads TGTGCCAGCAAAAGGACAGGAGCGAACACTGAAGCTTTCTTT. This translates into CASKRTGANTEAFF.